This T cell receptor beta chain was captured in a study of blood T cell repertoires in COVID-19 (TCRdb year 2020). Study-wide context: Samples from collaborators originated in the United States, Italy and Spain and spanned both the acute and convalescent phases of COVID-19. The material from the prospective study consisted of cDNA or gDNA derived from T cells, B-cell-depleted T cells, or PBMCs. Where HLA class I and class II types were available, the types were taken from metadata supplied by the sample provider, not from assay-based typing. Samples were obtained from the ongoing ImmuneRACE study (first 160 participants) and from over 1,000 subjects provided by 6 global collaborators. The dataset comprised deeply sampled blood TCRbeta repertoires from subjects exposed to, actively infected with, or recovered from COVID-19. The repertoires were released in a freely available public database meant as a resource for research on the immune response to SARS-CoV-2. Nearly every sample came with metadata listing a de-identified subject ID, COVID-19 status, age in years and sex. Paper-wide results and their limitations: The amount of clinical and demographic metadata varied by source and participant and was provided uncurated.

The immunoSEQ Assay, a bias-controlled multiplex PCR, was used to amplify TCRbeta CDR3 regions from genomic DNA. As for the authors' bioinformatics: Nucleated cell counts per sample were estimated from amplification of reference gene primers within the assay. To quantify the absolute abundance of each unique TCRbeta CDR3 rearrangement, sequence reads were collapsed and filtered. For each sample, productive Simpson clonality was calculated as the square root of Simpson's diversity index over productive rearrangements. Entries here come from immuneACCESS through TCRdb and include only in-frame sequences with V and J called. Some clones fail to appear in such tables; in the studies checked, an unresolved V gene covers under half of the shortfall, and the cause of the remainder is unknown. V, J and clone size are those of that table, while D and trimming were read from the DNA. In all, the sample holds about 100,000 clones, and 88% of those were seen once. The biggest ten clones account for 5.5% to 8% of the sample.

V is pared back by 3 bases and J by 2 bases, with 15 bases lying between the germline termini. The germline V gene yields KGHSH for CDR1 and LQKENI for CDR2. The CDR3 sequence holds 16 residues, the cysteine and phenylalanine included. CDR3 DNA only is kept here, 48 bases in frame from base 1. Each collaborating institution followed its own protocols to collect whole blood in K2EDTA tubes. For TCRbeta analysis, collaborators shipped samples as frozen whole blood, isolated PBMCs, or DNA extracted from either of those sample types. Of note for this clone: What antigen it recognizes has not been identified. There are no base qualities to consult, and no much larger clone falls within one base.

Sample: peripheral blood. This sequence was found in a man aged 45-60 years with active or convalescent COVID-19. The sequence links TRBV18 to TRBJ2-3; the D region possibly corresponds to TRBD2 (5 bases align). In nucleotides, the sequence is TGTGCCAGCTCACCCGGAACGGGGTCGTTCACAGATACGCAGTATTTT. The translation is CASSPGTGSFTDTQYF.